This T cell receptor (beta chain) originates from a study of cytomegalovirus exposure and HLA in healthy donors. Study summary: Previous work identified roughly 110 million unique TCR beta sequences from roughly 170 million T cells. General study points: Most CMV-associated TCR beta chains were later found to appear HLA-restricted. Some TCR beta chains (around 160 of them) were listed as cytomegalovirus-associated.

Primers included in the PCR were 60 Vbeta and 13 Jbeta primers. This table comes from immunoSEQ multiplex PCR, and its TCRdb copy is limited to in-frame clones, with some not included. The sample has some 120,000 clones; approximately 75% are singletons. Details on this clone: Antigen: not known.

The CDR3 is 17 residues long. V lost 0 bases and J lost 5; bases outside the gene matches: 8. In germline, CDR1 is LNHNV, CDR2 YYDKDF (reference sequence). The sequence was collected from a woman in her forties or fifties in good health and CMV-seronegative. Material: PBMCs. The chain couples TRBV15 to TRBJ2-7; 12 bases are shared with TRBD1. The DNA of the CDR3 is TGTGCCACCAGCAGAGATGGTGGGGACAGGGGGCGAAACGAGCAGTACTTC. Amino acids: CATSRDGGDRGRNEQYF.